These 31 T cell receptor beta chains were sequenced from one sample in a study of blood T cell repertoires in COVID-19. TCRdb's table, derived via immunoSEQ multiplex PCR, lists solely in-frame clones and lacks some. In the table there are 180,000 or so clones, 85% to 90% of which are singletons. The sequenced sample was PBMCs or T cells enriched from blood (not recorded which). These receptors were taken from a man aged 40-55 years who had recovered from COVID-19.

V and J are TRBV24-1 and TRBJ1-5; unclear D gene. The CDR3 is 17 residues long. V was pared by 8 bases and J by 2 bases, with 21 bases between. Germline assignment: CDR1 KGHDR and CDR2 SFDVKD. CDR3 amino acids: CATTAPIVLEGNQPQHF. The CDR3 DNA reads as TGTGCCACCACCGCTCCAATAGTTTTAGAGGGCAATCAGCCCCAGCATTTT.

This clone turned up a few times. The rearrangement links TRBV7-6 to TRBJ1-4; maybe TRBD1 (6 bases). V was pared by 3 bases and J by 8 bases, with 16 bases between. CDR1 is SGHVS, CDR2 FNYEAQ, per germline. The CDR3 sequence is 15 residues long. CDR3 sequence: CASSLGTGLEEKLFF. The CDR3 region has the DNA TGTGCCAGCAGCTTGGGAACAGGGTTAGAGGAAAAACTGTTTTTT.

The chain recombines TRBV5-8 with TRBJ1-2; D may be TRBD1 (5 bases). The CDR3 is 15 amino acids. V was pared by 5 bases and J by 8 bases, with 22 bases between. Germline assignment: CDR1 SGHTS and CDR2 YDEGEE. CDR3 nucleotide sequence: TGTGCCAGCAGTTTCAAAGCGGGACCCATGGGAGGCTACACCTTC. This encodes CASSFKAGPMGGYTF.

The chain combines TRBV19 with TRBJ1-4; 11 nucleotides align to TRBD1. Germline lookup yields CDR1 LNHDA and CDR2 SQIVND (reference sequence). Trimming cost V 5 bases and J 6 bases; bases outside gene matches: 5. The CDR3 runs to 15 residues. The DNA for the CDR3 is TGTGCCAGTAGTCCAAGGACAGGGGGCTATGAAAAACTGTTTTTT. Amino acids: CASSPRTGGYEKLFF.

This clone has only a few counts. This chain joins TRBV27 and TRBJ2-5; no reliable D call. Trimming pared 6 bases from V and 4 bases from J, leaving 12 bases between. Germline lookup yields CDR1 MNHEY and CDR2 SMNVEV (reference sequence). The CDR3 loop spans 13 amino acids. CDR3 sequence reads: CASRSSPVETQYF. DNA for the CDR3: TGTGCCAGCAGAAGTTCCCCGGTAGAGACCCAGTACTTC.

V is TRBV9 and J is TRBJ2-3; the D gene is possibly TRBD2 (5 bases). The CDR3 contains 13 residues. V dropped 4 bases and J dropped 7 bases, with 13 bases sitting between them. In germline, CDR1 is SGDLS, CDR2 YYNGEE. CDR3 sequence: CASSPLARNTQYF. CDR3 DNA: TGTGCCAGCAGCCCTCTAGCTCGGAATACGCAGTATTTT.

There are a few counts of this clone. The chain carries TRBV4-1 and TRBJ2-2; TRBD2 matches 9 bases. In germline, CDR1 is MGHRA, CDR2 YSYEKL. Trimming removed 2 bases from V and 3 bases from J; junction bases left unmatched: 10. CDR3 length: 18 amino acids. The CDR3 reads CASSQWASGGRYTGELFF. The CDR3 DNA reads TGCGCCAGCAGCCAATGGGCAAGCGGGGGGCGGTACACCGGGGAGCTGTTTTTT.

The gene calls are TRBV10-2 and TRBJ1-5; no clear D. The CDR3 consists of 17 residues. V was clipped by 0 bases and J by 0 bases, with 12 bases between them. Germline assignment: CDR1 WSHSY and CDR2 SAAADI. CDR3 nucleotides: TGCGCCAGCAGTGAGTCCCCCCACAGCTATAGCAATCAGCCCCAGCATTTT. Its protein product is CASSESPHSYSNQPQHF.

The chain employs TRBV12-3 or TRBV12-4 and TRBJ1-2, with TRBD1 as a possible D gene (6 bases). Trimming stripped 7 bases from V and 6 bases from J, with 12 bases between. This CDR3 has 12 amino acids. CDR3 in DNA: TGTGCCAGCATAACAGGGTTTAATGGCTACACCTTC. Its protein product is CASITGFNGYTF.

J is TRBJ2-5 and V is TRBV7-9, with 7 bases identical to TRBD1. J lost 5 bases, V lost 5 bases, and 8 bases had no gene match. Germline assignment: CDR1 SEHNR and CDR2 FQNEAQ (reference sequence). This CDR3 is built from 14 residues. The CDR3 nucleotides are TGTGCCAGCAGCCCACGACAGGGTCGGGAGACCCAGTACTTC. Translated, it gives CASSPRQGRETQYF.

CDR3 DNA sequence: TGCGCCAGCAGCTTGCTGGCTAGCGGGAGCTACGAGCAGTACTTC. This codes for CASSLLASGSYEQYF. V gene TRBV5-1 combines with J gene TRBJ2-7; TRBD2 matches at 10 bases. CDR3 length: 15 residues. Trimming cost V 1 base and J 3 bases; bases outside gene matches: 4. The germline V gene encodes CDR1 SGHRS and CDR2 YFSETQ. The variable domain in full, with the rest retrieved from reference TRBV5-1 and TRBJ2-7, is KAGVTQTPRYLIKTRGQQVTLSCSPISGHRSVSWYQQTPGQGLQFLFEYFSETQRNKGNFPGRFSGRQFSNSRSEMNVSTLELGDSALYLCASSLLASGSYEQYFGPGTRLTVT.

The rearrangement joins TRBV27 to TRBJ2-7; TRBD2 is a possible D gene (6 bases). The CDR3 is made up of 14 amino acids. In germline, CDR1 is MNHEY, CDR2 SMNVEV (reference sequence). The V gene lost 4 bases and the J gene lost 4 bases, with 14 bases spanning the gap. This CDR3 is CASSWSQGGYEQYF. DNA for the CDR3: TGTGCCAGCAGTTGGTCCCAGGGAGGATACGAGCAGTACTTC.

V and J are TRBV9 and TRBJ2-5; 8 bases match TRBD1. Trimming at V came to 3 bases and at J to 2 bases, leaving 0 bases not matched to a gene. The CDR3 loop spans 13 amino acids. From germline, CDR1 is SGDLS and CDR2 YYNGEE. The CDR3 spells CASSGTGQETQYF. Here the CDR3 DNA reads TGTGCCAGCAGCGGGACAGGGCAAGAGACCCAGTACTTC.

This clone was counted a few times. J is TRBJ2-5 and V is TRBV18, with D hard to call. Trimming left V 1 base short and J 1 base short, with 4 bases between. CDR3 length: 13 amino acids. Per the germline V gene, CDR1 is KGHSH and CDR2 is LQKENI. CDR3 coding DNA: TGTGCCAGCTCACCACTCCTCCAAGAGACCCAGTACTTC. Its translation: CASSPLLQETQYF.

The chain has TRBV9 and TRBJ2-1; a weak D match, TRBD2 (7 bases). This CDR3 spans 13 amino acids. The germline V and J ends were trimmed by 7 bases and 9 bases, with 17 bases remaining between them. Germline lookup yields CDR1 SGDLS and CDR2 YYNGEE. The chain's CDR3 is CASARLGGGEQFF. The CDR3 bases are TGTGCCAGCGCCCGCCTGGGAGGGGGTGAGCAGTTCTTC.

The chain recombines TRBV5-1 with TRBJ1-1; TRBD1 is a possible D gene (6 bases). CDR1 is SGHRS and CDR2 is YFSETQ in the germline V gene. This CDR3 contains 13 residues. Trimming shortened V by 2 bases and J by 7 bases, and 12 bases separated the two germline ends. The CDR3 DNA follows: TGCGCCAGCAGCTTCCGGACAGCCTATGAAGCTTTCTTT. It yields the protein CASSFRTAYEAFF.

Turning to this clone: An end of the junction differs from the germline gene, which may be a read error. V is TRBV7-7 and J is TRBJ2-3, with 8 bases fitting TRBD1. CDR3 length: 15 amino acids. CDR1 is SSHAT and CDR2 is FNYEAQ in the germline V gene (reference sequence). In DNA, the CDR3 is TGTGCTAGCAGCCCGCAGGGGGCCGGTACAGATACGCAGTATTTT. It is translated as CASSPQGAGTDTQYF.

The table lists this clone with a count of one. The chain uses TRBV5-6 and TRBJ1-3; a weak D match, TRBD1 (5 bases). V was pared by 0 bases and J by 9 bases, with 16 bases between. This CDR3 spans 15 amino acids. Germline V gene lookup returns CDR1 SGHDT and CDR2 YYEEEE. DNA for the CDR3: TGTGCCAGCAGCTTGGCTGGCCCCCGGGGGAGCACCATATATTTT. Amino acid sequence: CASSLAGPRGSTIYF.

The CDR3 bases are TGTGCCAGCAGGGAGGACGGAAACACCATATATTTT. Amino acid sequence: CASREDGNTIYF. The rearrangement uses TRBV2 and TRBJ1-3; D is unclear. The CDR3 consists of 12 residues. V lost 6 bases and J 4 bases, leaving 7 bases between the germline ends. Per germline, CDR1 SNHLY and CDR2 FYNNEI.

In its sample, this clone was seen once. The chain joins TRBV9 to TRBJ1-3; weak D call: TRBD1 (6 bases). V lost 2 bases to trimming and J lost 5 bases, with 11 bases between them. The CDR3 loop spans 14 amino acids. Looked up from germline, CDR1 is SGDLS and CDR2 is YYNGEE. The CDR3 here is CASSVEDRRNTIYF. The DNA of the CDR3 is TGTGCCAGCAGCGTCGAGGACAGAAGAAACACCATATATTTT.

The chain carries TRBV5-1 and TRBJ2-1; 11 positions match TRBD2. The CDR3 loop spans 15 amino acids. The junction had 3 bases not matched to a gene; V was cut back by 0 bases and J by 7 bases. Germline V gene lookup returns CDR1 SGHRS and CDR2 YFSETQ. The CDR3 spells CASSLGLAGLNEQFF. The CDR3 nucleotides are TGCGCCAGCAGCTTGGGACTAGCGGGACTTAATGAGCAGTTCTTC.

V gene TRBV18 combines with J gene TRBJ2-2; maybe TRBD2 (5 bases). V dropped 3 bases and J dropped 2 bases, with 10 bases sitting between them. This CDR3 is 15 amino acids long. Germline V CDR1 and CDR2: KGHSH, LQKENI. The CDR3 loop reads CASSPGSLNTGELFF. CDR3 sequence (DNA): TGTGCCAGCTCACCGGGGAGCTTAAACACCGGGGAGCTGTTTTTT. Based on the CDR3 plus reference TRBV18 and TRBJ2-2, the full variable domain is NAGVMQNPRHLVRRRGQEARLRCSPMKGHSHVYWYRQLPEEGLKFMVYLQKENIIDESGMPKERFSAEFPKEGPSILRIQQVVRGDSAAYFCASSPGSLNTGELFFGEGSRLTVL.

This clone was observed a few times. The chain joins TRBV13 to TRBJ1-6; D is perhaps TRBD1 (5 bases). Trimming pared 1 base from V and 10 bases from J, leaving 20 bases between. Germline CDR1 and CDR2: PRHDT and FYEKMQ (reference sequence). The CDR3 spans 17 residues. The CDR3, as DNA: TGTGCCAGCAGCTTAGTAGGTCATAGGGGTTCTCGGTCACCCCTCCACTTT. This encodes CASSLVGHRGSRSPLHF.

This CDR3 is CAISPNGNTIYF. CDR3 DNA: TGTGCCATCAGTCCCAATGGAAACACCATATATTTT. The rearrangement links TRBV10-3 to TRBJ1-3; D call uncertain. The V and J ends lost 5 bases and 3 bases respectively, with 5 bases between them. CDR3 length equals 12 residues. Germline-derived CDR1 and CDR2 are ENHRY and SYGVKD.

The chain carries TRBV3-1 (or the pseudogene TRBV3-2) and TRBJ1-1; D gene unclear. Germline V gene data show CDR1 as LGHDT and CDR2 as YNNKEL (reference sequence). The V end was cut by 6 bases, the J end by 3 bases, with 14 bases between. This CDR3 is 14 amino acids long. In DNA form, the CDR3 reads TGTGCCAGCAGATCTGCCGTCGGGGACACTGAAGCTTTCTTT. Translation gives CASRSAVGDTEAFF.

The chain links TRBV7-8 to TRBJ2-3; 10 bases are shared with TRBD1. The ends lost 2 bases at V and 5 bases at J; junction bases unmatched: 10. The CDR3 consists of 17 residues. Germline lookup yields CDR1 SGHVS and CDR2 FQNEAQ. CDR3 coding DNA: TGTGCCAGCAGCTTAACCCCGGGACAGGGGCGCGTAGATACGCAGTATTTT. It specifies CASSLTPGQGRVDTQYF.

There are a few counts of this clone. V and J are TRBV19 and TRBJ2-1; 7 bases align to TRBD1. The V and J ends lost 8 bases and 6 bases, in that order; junction bases with no gene match: 16. Germline V gives CDR1 LNHDA, CDR2 SQIVND (reference sequence). This CDR3 spans 16 amino acids. The chain's CDR3 is CASRPFGTEDVNEQFF. DNA for the CDR3: TGTGCCAGTCGTCCCTTTGGGACAGAGGATGTCAATGAGCAGTTCTTC.

The chain joins TRBV7-3 to TRBJ1-2, with D maybe TRBD1 (6 bases). Germline loops: CDR1 SGHTA, CDR2 FQGTGA. The CDR3 extends over 14 amino acids. V was clipped by 2 bases and J by 7 bases, with 14 bases between them. In nucleotides, the CDR3 is TGTGCCAGCAGCTTACAGGGTCAGGGGTTTGGCTACACCTTC. As protein: CASSLQGQGFGYTF.

The chain recombines TRBV19 with TRBJ2-3, with 9 bases aligning to TRBD1. There are 15 residues in the CDR3. Germline lookup yields CDR1 LNHDA and CDR2 SQIVND (reference sequence). Trimming removed 5 bases from V and 1 base from J; junction bases left unmatched: 4. CDR3 sequence (DNA): TGTGCCAGTAGTTTAACAGGGGGCCGCACAGATACGCAGTATTTT. It yields the protein CASSLTGGRTDTQYF.

This chain joins TRBV4-2 and TRBJ2-5; possibly TRBD1 for D (5 bases). The CDR3 runs to 16 residues. CDR1 is LGHNA and CDR2 is YNFKEQ in the germline V gene. The V end lost 0 bases, the J end lost 0 bases, and 11 bases lay between the germline ends. The CDR3 here is CASSQDGAAYQETQYF. CDR3 DNA sequence: TGTGCCAGCAGCCAAGATGGGGCAGCGTACCAAGAGACCCAGTACTTC.

In DNA, the CDR3 is TGTGCCAGCCTCCCAGCCGGGAGGACCACTGAAGCTTTCTTT. Translating gives CASLPAGRTTEAFF. The chain carries TRBV5-5 and TRBJ1-1; no reliable D call. Germline V CDR1 and CDR2: SGHKS, YYEKEE (reference sequence). The V gene lost 7 bases and the J gene lost 4 bases, with 17 bases spanning the gap. The CDR3 has 14 amino acids.